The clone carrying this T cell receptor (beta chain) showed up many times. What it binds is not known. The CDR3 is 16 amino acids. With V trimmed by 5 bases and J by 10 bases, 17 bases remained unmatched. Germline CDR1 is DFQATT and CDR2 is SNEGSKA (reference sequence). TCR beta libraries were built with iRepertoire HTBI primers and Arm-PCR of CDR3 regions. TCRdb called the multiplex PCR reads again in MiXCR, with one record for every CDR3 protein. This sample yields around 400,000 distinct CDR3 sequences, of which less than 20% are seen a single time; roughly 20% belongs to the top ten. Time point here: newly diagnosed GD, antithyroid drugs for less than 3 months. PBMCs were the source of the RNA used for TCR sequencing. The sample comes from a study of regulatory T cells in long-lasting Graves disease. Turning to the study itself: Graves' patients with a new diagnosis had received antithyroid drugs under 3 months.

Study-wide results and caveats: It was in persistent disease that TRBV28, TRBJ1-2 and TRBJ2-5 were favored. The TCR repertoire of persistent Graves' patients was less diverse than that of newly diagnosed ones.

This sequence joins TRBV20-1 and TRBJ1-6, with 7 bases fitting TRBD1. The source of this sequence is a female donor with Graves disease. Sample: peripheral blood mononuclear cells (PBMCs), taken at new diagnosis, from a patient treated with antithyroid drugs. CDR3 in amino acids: CSALPLTGPVGSPLHF. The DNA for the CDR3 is TGCAGTGCTCTACCATTGACAGGGCCAGTGGGATCACCCCTCCACTTT.